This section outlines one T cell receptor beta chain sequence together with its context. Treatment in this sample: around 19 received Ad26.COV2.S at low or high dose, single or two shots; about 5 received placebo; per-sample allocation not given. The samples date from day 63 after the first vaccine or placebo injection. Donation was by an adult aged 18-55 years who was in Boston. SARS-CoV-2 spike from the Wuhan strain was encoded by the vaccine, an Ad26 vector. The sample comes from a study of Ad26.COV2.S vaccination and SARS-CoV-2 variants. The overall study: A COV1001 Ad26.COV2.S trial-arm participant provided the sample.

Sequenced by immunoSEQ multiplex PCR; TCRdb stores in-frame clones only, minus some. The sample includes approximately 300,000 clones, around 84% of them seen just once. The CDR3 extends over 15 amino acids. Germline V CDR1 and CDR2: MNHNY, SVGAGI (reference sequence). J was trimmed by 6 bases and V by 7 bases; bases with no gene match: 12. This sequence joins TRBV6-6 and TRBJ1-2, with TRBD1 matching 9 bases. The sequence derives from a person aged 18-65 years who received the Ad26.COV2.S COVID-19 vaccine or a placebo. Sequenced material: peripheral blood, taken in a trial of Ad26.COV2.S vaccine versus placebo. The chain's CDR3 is CASNRQGVEMDGYTF. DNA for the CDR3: TGTGCCAGCAATCGACAGGGGGTTGAGATGGATGGCTACACCTTC.